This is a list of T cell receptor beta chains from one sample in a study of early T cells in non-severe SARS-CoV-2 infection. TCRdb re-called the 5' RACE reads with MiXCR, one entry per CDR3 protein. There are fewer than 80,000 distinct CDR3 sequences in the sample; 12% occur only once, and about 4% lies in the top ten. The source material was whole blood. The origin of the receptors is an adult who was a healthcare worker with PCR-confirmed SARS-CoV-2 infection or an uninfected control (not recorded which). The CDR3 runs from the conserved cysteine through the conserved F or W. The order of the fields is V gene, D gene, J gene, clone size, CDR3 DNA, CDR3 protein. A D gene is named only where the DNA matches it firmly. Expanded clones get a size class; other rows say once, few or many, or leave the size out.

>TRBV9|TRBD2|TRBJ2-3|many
TGTGCCAGCAGCCCCGGAAATAGCGGGGGCACAGATACGCAGTATTTT
CASSPGNSGGTDTQYF
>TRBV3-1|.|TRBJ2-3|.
TGTGCCAGCAGCCAAACGGGAAGGGGCACAGATACGCAGTATTTT
CASSQTGRGTDTQYF
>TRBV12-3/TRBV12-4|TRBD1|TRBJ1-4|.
TGTGCCAGCAGTTGGACAGGGGGCCCTGAAAAACTGTTTTTT
CASSWTGGPEKLFF
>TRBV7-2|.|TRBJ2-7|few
TGTGCCAGCAGCTTAAGCGGGCCGAACTCCTACGAGCAGTACTTC
CASSLSGPNSYEQYF
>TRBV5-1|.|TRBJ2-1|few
TGCGCCAGCAGCTTGGGCGGGGTGGGCTACAATGAGCAGTTCTTC
CASSLGGVGYNEQFF
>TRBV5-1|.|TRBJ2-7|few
TGCGCCAGCAGCTTGGGCCCAGCCGACTCGGGGGAGCAGTACTTC
CASSLGPADSGEQYF
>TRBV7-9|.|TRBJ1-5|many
TGTGCCAGCAGCCCCCTTGGACGGGGGAATCAGCCCCAGCATTTT
CASSPLGRGNQPQHF
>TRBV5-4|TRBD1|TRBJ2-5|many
TGTGCCAGCAGCTTCTCATCAGGGGGCAGGGGAGAGACCCAGTACTTC
CASSFSSGGRGETQYF
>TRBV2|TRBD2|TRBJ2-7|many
TGTGCCAGCCGGACTAGCGGGAGGGGCTACGAGCAGTACTTC
CASRTSGRGYEQYF
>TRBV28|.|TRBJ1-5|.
TGTGCCAGCAGTTTCAATGGGAGGGGCCGGGGTAATCAGCCCCAGCATTTT
CASSFNGRGRGNQPQHF
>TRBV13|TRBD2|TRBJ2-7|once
TGTGCCAGCAGCCCCTACGGCGGGAGGCCCTACGAGCAGTACTTC
CASSPYGGRPYEQYF
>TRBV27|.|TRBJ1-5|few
TGTGCCAGCAAGCAACAGGGAGGGGGCAATCAGCCCCAGCATTTT
CASKQQGGGNQPQHF
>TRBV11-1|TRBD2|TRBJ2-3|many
TGTGCCAGCAGCCCGTTTAGCGGGAGTGGTGATACGCAGTATTTT
CASSPFSGSGDTQYF
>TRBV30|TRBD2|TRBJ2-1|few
TGTGCCTGGCGGGCTAGCGGTAGCTCCTACAATGAGCAGTTCTTC
CAWRASGSSYNEQFF
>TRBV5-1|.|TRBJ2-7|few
TGCGCCAGCAGTTTTCTTATCTCCTACGAGCAGTACTTC
CASSFLISYEQYF
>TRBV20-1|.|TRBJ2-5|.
TGCAGTGCTAGAGATCCGACTAGACGGGAAAAGACCCAGTACTTC
CSARDPTRREKTQYF
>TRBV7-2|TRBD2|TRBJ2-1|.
TGTGCCAGCAGCTTAGTCAGGCTAGCGGGAGATGAGCAGTTCTTC
CASSLVRLAGDEQFF
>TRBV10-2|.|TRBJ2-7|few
TGCGCCAGCAGCCCTAGGGGCGAGCAGTACTTC
CASSPRGEQYF
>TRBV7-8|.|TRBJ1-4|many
TGTGCCAGCAGAAAAAACCGGCAGAATAATGAAAAACTGTTTTTT
CASRKNRQNNEKLFF
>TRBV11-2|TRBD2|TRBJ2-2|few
TGTGCCAGCAGCGCGGGGGTTAACACCGGGGAGCTGTTTTTT
CASSAGVNTGELFF
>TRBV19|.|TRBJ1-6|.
TGTGCCAGTAGTCCCTGGGACCGAAATCCACCCCTCCACTTT
CASSPWDRNPPLHF
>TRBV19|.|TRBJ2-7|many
TGTGCCAGTAGTCTCCCCGGGCTTCCCTACGAGCAGTACTTC
CASSLPGLPYEQYF
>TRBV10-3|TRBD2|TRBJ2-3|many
TGTGCCATCAGCCCTACCGGGACTAGCGGAAGCACAGATACGCAGTATTTT
CAISPTGTSGSTDTQYF
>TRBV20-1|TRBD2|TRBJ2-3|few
TGCAGTGCTAGAGGAGGGACTAGCGCAGATACGCAGTATTTT
CSARGGTSADTQYF
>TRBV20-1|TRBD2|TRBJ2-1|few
TGCAGTGCCCCCCTAGCGGGAGGGCCGAGGGAGCAGTTCTTC
CSAPLAGGPREQFF
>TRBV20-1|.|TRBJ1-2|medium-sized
TGCAGTGCTAGAGATGGGGGGGAAATTAACTATGGCTACACCTTC
CSARDGGEINYGYTF
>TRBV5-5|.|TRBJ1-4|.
TGTGCCAGCAGCTTGCAAGTTTACAATGAAAAACTGTTTTTT
CASSLQVYNEKLFF
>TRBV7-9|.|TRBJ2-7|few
TGTGCCAGCAGCTTCCGGTCCCGGGCGGAGCAGTACTTC
CASSFRSRAEQYF
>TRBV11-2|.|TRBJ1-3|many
TGTGCCAGCCTTCCAGGGATCTCTGGAAACACCATATATTTT
CASLPGISGNTIYF
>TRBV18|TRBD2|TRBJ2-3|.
TGTGCCAGCTCACCACCGGCGGGAGGGCCGAGCACAGATACGCAGTATTTT
CASSPPAGGPSTDTQYF
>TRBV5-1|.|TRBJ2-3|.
TGCGCCGGCAGCTCGGACTCGCAGGGGGATACGCAGTATTTT
CAGSSDSQGDTQYF
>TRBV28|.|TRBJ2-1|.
TGTGCCACGAGTGGCAATGAGCAGTTCTTC
CATSGNEQFF
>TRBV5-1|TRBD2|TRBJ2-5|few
TGCGCCAGCAGCCGGGAGGCCCTTAAGGGCTTTGGAGAGACCCAGTACTTC
CASSREALKGFGETQYF
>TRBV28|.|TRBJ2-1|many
TGTGCCAGCAGTTTACCCGGCTCCCGGAACTACAATGAGCAGTTCTTC
CASSLPGSRNYNEQFF
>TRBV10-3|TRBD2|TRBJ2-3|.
TGTGCCATCAGTGATTTAGCGGGGGATACGCAGTATTTT
CAISDLAGDTQYF
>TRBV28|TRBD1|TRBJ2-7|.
TGTGCCAGCAGTGTCGACAGGGACGAGCAGTACTTC
CASSVDRDEQYF
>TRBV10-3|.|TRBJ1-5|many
TGTGCCATCAGTGGGGGCCCGGAGTATAGCAATCAGCCCCAGCATTTT
CAISGGPEYSNQPQHF
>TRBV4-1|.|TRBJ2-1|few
TGCGCCAGCAGCCAAGATCAGGATCAAAAGCAGTTCTTC
CASSQDQDQKQFF
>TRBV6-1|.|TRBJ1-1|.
TGTGCCAGCAGTGAAATGGTTCCGGCCGTGAGCATTGAAGCTTTCTTT
CASSEMVPAVSIEAFF
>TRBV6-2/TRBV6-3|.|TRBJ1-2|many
TGTGCCAGCAGTTACGGGTCAGTCCAAAAAGGCTACACCTTC
CASSYGSVQKGYTF
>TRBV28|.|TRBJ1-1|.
TGTGCCAGCAGTTCCCTACAGGGTGGTACTTTCTTT
CASSSLQGGTFF
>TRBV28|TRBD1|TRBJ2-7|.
TGTGCCAGCAGTTGGACAGGGCCCTACGAGCAGTACTTC
CASSWTGPYEQYF
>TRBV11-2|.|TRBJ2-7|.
TGTGCCAGCAGACCGGGACACAGCTCCTACGAGCAGTACTTC
CASRPGHSSYEQYF
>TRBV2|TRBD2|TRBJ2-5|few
TGTGCCAGCACCCAGACTAGCGTTCAAGAGACCCAGTACTTC
CASTQTSVQETQYF
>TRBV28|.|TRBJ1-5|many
TGTGCCAGCAGTTTTTCTGGGGCTAATAATCAGCCCCAGCATTTT
CASSFSGANNQPQHF
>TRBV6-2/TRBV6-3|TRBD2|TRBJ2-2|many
TGTGCCAGCAGACCCCTGAGGCGGGAGGGCCTAAACACCGGGGAGCTGTTTTTT
CASRPLRREGLNTGELFF